The 17 T cell receptor beta chains below all came from one sample that was sequenced in a study of vaccination and CD4 T cells after COVID-19. The Oncomine TCR Beta short-read assay sequenced DNA from cultured CD4+ T cells. TCRdb reanalysed the PCR reads using MiXCR and keeps one entry per CDR3 protein. The sample carries about 14,000 distinct CDR3 sequences, around three fifths recorded once. For these receptors, no antigen is known. Treatment reported: approximately nine-day PBMC culture with coronavirus spike peptide pools or control peptides (ViraFEST assay). Material: CD4+ T cells from blood, cultured in vitro. Every receptor here comes from a human donor who had recovered from COVID-19.

The sample holds a few counts of this clonotype. The chain employs TRBV11-1 and TRBJ2-3, with TRBD1 matching 7 bases. The CDR3 length is 14 residues. CDR1 is SGHAT and CDR2 is FQDESV in the germline V gene (reference sequence). Trimming took 5 bases from V and 5 from J; bases not matched to a gene: 7. CDR3 sequence (DNA): TGTGCCAGCAGCCACAGGGGTGCGGGAGATACGCAGTATTTT. Protein: CASSHRGAGDTQYF.

This clonotype has just a few counts. This chain links TRBV6-1 with TRBJ2-5; either TRBD1 or TRBD2 may fit D (5 bases each). The CDR3 has 11 residues. The germline V gene encodes CDR1 MNHNS and CDR2 SASEGT. Trimming took 2 bases from V and 13 from J, leaving 11 bases between them. The CDR3: CASSEMRGPYF. DNA for the CDR3: TGTGCCAGCAGTGAAATGAGGGGACCGTACTTC.

Only a few counts were recorded for this clonotype. CDR3 coding DNA: TGTGCCACCAGTGACAGGAGGACTAGCCCAGATACGCAGTATTTT. Protein product: CATSDRRTSPDTQYF. The V call is TRBV24-1, the J call TRBJ2-3; TRBD2 matches at 8 bases. Germline CDR1 and CDR2: KGHDR and SFDVKD. The V gene end was trimmed by 4 bases and the J gene end by 4 bases; junction bases not matched to a gene: 6. CDR3 length: 15 residues.

The gene calls are TRBV6-1 and TRBJ2-7, with D perhaps TRBD2 (6 bases). V dropped 6 bases and J dropped 2 bases, with 17 bases sitting between them. CDR3 size: 15 residues. Looked up from germline, CDR1 is MNHNS and CDR2 is SASEGT. CDR3 in amino acids: CASRKGNSGTYEQYF. CDR3 nucleotides: TGTGCCAGCAGAAAGGGAAATAGCGGTACCTACGAGCAGTACTTC.

V gene TRBV20-1 combines with J gene TRBJ1-5; weak D call: TRBD1 (6 bases). The CDR3 covers 13 residues. CDR1 is DFQATT, CDR2 SNEGSKA, per germline (reference sequence). The germline V and J ends were trimmed by 4 bases and 6 bases, with 13 bases remaining between them. The CDR3 DNA is TGCAGTGCTACTGGGGGCGCGGGTCAGCCCCAGCATTTT. It is translated as CSATGGAGQPQHF.

This chain joins TRBV2 and TRBJ2-5; D is unclear. The CDR3 runs to 11 residues. Trimming removed 5 bases from V and 2 bases from J, with 3 bases in between. The germline CDR1 and CDR2 sequences are SNHLY and FYNNEI. In DNA, the CDR3 is TGTGCCAGCAGTACACAAGAGACCCAGTACTTC. Its protein is CASSTQETQYF. Drawing the rest from reference TRBV2 and TRBJ2-5, the complete variable domain is EPEVTQTPSHQVTQMGQEVILRCVPISNHLYFYWYRQILGQKVEFLVSFYNNEISEKSEIFDDQFSVERPDGSNFTLKIRSTKLEDSAMYFCASSTQETQYFGPGTRLLVL.

V usage is TRBV20-1 and J usage is TRBJ1-5; D unresolved. Trimming left V 0 bases short and J 10 bases short, with 13 bases between. Germline V gene data show CDR1 as DFQATT and CDR2 as SNEGSKA (reference sequence). CDR3 length: 13 amino acids. The CDR3 is CSARDLVLGPQHF. CDR3 sequence (DNA): TGCAGTGCTAGAGATCTCGTCCTGGGACCCCAGCATTTT.

V usage is TRBV7-6 and J usage is TRBJ2-2; D ambiguous. The V end lost 2 bases, the J end lost 5 bases, and 15 bases lay between the germline ends. CDR1 and CDR2 (germline): SGHVS, FNYEAQ. This CDR3 region has 16 residues. The CDR3: CASSLLLGRPTGELFF. DNA for the CDR3: TGTGCCAGCAGCTTATTATTGGGCAGACCTACCGGGGAGCTGTTTTTT.

V is TRBV7-2 and J is TRBJ2-7, with 7 positions matching TRBD2. J was trimmed by 4 bases and V by 7 bases; bases with no gene match: 13. The germline gives CDR1 SGHTA, CDR2 FQGNSA. CDR3 size: 15 residues. CDR3 residues: CASKSAGEGRYEQYF. In DNA, the CDR3 is TGTGCCAGCAAATCAGCCGGGGAGGGCCGGTACGAGCAGTACTTC.

CDR3 sequence reads: CASSVGLRNTEAFF. DNA of the CDR3: TGTGCCAGCAGTGTAGGGTTGCGGAACACTGAAGCTTTCTTT. This chain joins TRBV25-1 and TRBJ1-1; D not resolved. Germline CDR1 MGHDK, CDR2 SYGVNS. The CDR3 covers 14 residues. With 4 bases removed from V and 1 base from J, the gap between germline ends came to 10 bases.

The CDR3 nucleotides are TGTGCCAGCAGGAGACAACTCTCTGGAAACACCATATATTTT. The encoded protein is CASRRQLSGNTIYF. The chain combines TRBV6-1 with TRBJ1-3, with D hard to call. Trimming pared 6 bases from V and 0 bases from J, leaving 9 bases between. CDR3 length: 14 amino acids. CDR1 is MNHNS and CDR2 is SASEGT in the germline V gene.

V usage is TRBV7-9 and J usage is TRBJ1-1, with TRBD1 as a possible D gene (5 bases). The V end was cut by 6 bases, the J end by 1 base, with 9 bases between. Germline CDR1 and CDR2: SEHNR and FQNEAQ (reference sequence). CDR3 length: 13 residues. The CDR3 reads CASSRGQNTEAFF. In DNA form, the CDR3 reads TGTGCCAGCAGTCGAGGACAGAACACTGAAGCTTTCTTT.

The chain couples TRBV6-1 to TRBJ2-7; 7 bases map to TRBD2. After removal of 6 bases from V and 4 bases from J, the junction contained 12 bases not matched to a gene. This CDR3 region has 15 residues. The germline gives CDR1 MNHNS, CDR2 SASEGT. In nucleotides, the CDR3 is TGTGCCAGCAGCCGACCCAGGGCGGGAGTGTACGAGCAGTACTTC. This sequence encodes CASSRPRAGVYEQYF.

The V and J genes are TRBV15 and TRBJ2-2; the D is unclear. The CDR3 covers 17 residues. In germline, CDR1 is LNHNV, CDR2 YYDKDF (reference sequence). V shed 0 bases and J shed 4 bases, with 15 bases lying between them. CDR3 sequence: CATSRDGSVIFTGELFF. The CDR3, as DNA: TGTGCCACCAGCAGAGATGGATCCGTGATCTTCACCGGGGAGCTGTTTTTT. Full variable domain (missing parts from reference TRBV15 and TRBJ2-2): DAMVIQNPRYQVTQFGKPVTLSCSQTLNHNVMYWYQQKSSQAPKLLFHYYDKDFNNEADTPDNFQSRRPNTSFCFLDIRSPGLGDTAMYLCATSRDGSVIFTGELFFGEGSRLTVL.

This clonotype has just a few counts. The chain uses TRBV6-1 and TRBJ2-7; D possibly corresponds to TRBD1 (7 bases). Germline V gene lookup returns CDR1 MNHNS and CDR2 SASEGT. Trimming pared 8 bases from V and 2 bases from J, leaving 16 bases between. The CDR3 runs 14 residues. The CDR3 DNA is TGTGCCAGCGCCGGGCAGGGGGGAACCTACGAGCAGTACTTC. It specifies CASAGQGGTYEQYF.

The chain joins TRBV20-1 to TRBJ2-1; 12 bases match TRBD2. The CDR3 length is 14 residues. Germline CDR1 DFQATT, CDR2 SNEGSKA (reference sequence). J gave up 6 bases and V 2 bases, and 2 bases lay outside the gene matches. CDR3 amino acids: CSARRTSGVNEQFF. In DNA, the CDR3 is TGCAGTGCTAGACGGACTAGCGGGGTCAATGAGCAGTTCTTC.

The chain has TRBV2 and TRBJ1-6; D gene uncertain. The CDR3 consists of 15 residues. The V gene lost 1 base and the J gene lost 5 bases, with 9 bases spanning the gap. In germline, CDR1 is SNHLY, CDR2 FYNNEI. The CDR3 sequence is CASSEVGLNNSPLHF. CDR3 coding DNA: TGTGCCAGCAGTGAAGTAGGGCTTAATAATTCACCCCTCCACTTT.